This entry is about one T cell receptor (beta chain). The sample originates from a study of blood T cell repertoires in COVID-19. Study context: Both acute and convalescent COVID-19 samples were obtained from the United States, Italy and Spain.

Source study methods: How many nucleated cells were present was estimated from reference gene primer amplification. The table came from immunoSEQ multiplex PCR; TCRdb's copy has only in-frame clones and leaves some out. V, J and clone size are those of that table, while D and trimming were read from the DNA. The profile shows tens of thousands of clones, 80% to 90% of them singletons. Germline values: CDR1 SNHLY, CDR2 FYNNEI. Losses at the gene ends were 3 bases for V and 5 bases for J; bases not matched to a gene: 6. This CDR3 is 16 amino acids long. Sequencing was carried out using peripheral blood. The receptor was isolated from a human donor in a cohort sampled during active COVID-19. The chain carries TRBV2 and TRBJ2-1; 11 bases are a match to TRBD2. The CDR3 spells CASSDRLAGPNNEQFF. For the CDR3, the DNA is TGTGCCAGCAGTGACCGACTAGCGGGGCCTAACAATGAGCAGTTCTTC.